The sequence of this T cell receptor (beta chain) was determined in a study of T cells of healthy individuals. TCRdb itself ran the 5' RACE reads through MiXCR, one entry per CDR3 protein. The sample yields 75,000 to 95,000 distinct CDR3 sequences, about 5% seen once. The CDR3 is made up of 19 amino acids. V lost 4 bases to trimming and J lost 4 bases; unmatched junction nucleotides: 14. Per germline, CDR1 SGHRS and CDR2 YFSETQ. The source of this sequence is a female donor in good health. The V gene is TRBV5-1, the J gene TRBJ2-6; the match to TRBD2 covers 10 bases. The chain's CDR3 is CASSLVAGGPSEGANVLTF. The CDR3 coding sequence is TGCGCCAGCAGCCTAGTAGCGGGAGGCCCATCTGAAGGGGCCAACGTCCTGACTTTC.